Below are 23 T cell receptor beta chains sequenced from a single sample in a study of Ad26.COV2.S vaccination and SARS-CoV-2 variants. This sample's treatment: around 19 received Ad26.COV2.S at low or high dose, single or two shots; a few received placebo; per-sample allocation not given. The study sampled participants on day 63 after the first vaccine or placebo injection. This table comes from immunoSEQ multiplex PCR, and its TCRdb copy is limited to in-frame clones, with some not included. The table has a few hundred thousand clones, roughly 90% seen once. The material was peripheral blood, obtained in a trial of Ad26.COV2.S vaccine versus placebo. Receptor source: a person between 18 and 65 years old who received the Ad26.COV2.S COVID-19 vaccine or a placebo.

The chain combines TRBV29-1 with TRBJ2-3, with D perhaps given as TRBD1 or TRBD2 (6 bases each). Germline V CDR1 and CDR2: SQVTM, ANQGSEA. The CDR3 spans 13 residues. The CDR3 loop is CSSRGGSTDTQYF. CDR3 sequence (DNA): TGCAGTTCCCGAGGGGGGAGCACAGATACGCAGTATTTT.

The CDR3 here is CASSLSGAGNTIYF. In nucleotides, the CDR3 is TGTGCCAGCAGTTTATCCGGTGCCGGAAACACCATATATTTT. V and J are TRBV27 and TRBJ1-3; D remains unclear. The CDR3 loop spans 14 amino acids. Trimming left V 0 bases short and J 4 bases short, with 7 bases between. The germline CDR1 and CDR2 sequences are MNHEY and SMNVEV (reference sequence).

The rearrangement joins TRBV12-2 to TRBJ2-5; the DNA was not compared with TRBD2, the D call given in the table. TRBV12-2 is labeled a pseudogene. CDR3 length equals 15 residues. CDR3 DNA sequence: TGTGCAAGTCGCTCAGAGGGACTAGCGGAAGAGACCCAGTACTTC. This translates into CASRSEGLAEETQYF.

V gene TRBV7-2 combines with J gene TRBJ2-1; D remains ambiguous. Germline V gives CDR1 SGHTA, CDR2 FQGNSA. The CDR3 is made up of 14 amino acids. The V and J ends lost 1 base and 7 bases respectively, with 11 bases between them. CDR3 residues: CASSLGLVGNEQFF. The CDR3, as DNA: TGTGCCAGCAGCTTAGGATTAGTGGGGAATGAGCAGTTCTTC.

The chain joins TRBV4-3 to TRBJ1-1; D uncertain. CDR1 is LGHNA, CDR2 YSLEER, per germline. V lost 0 bases to trimming and J lost 2 bases, with 4 bases between them. This CDR3 contains 13 residues. The chain's CDR3 is CASSQDRNTEAFF. In DNA, the CDR3 is TGCGCCAGCAGCCAAGATAGAAACACTGAAGCTTTCTTT.

The chain combines TRBV29-1 with TRBJ1-4, with D tentatively TRBD1 (5 bases). V was cut by 3 bases and J by 1 base, with 15 bases left in between. The CDR3 runs 16 residues. Germline V gene sequence: CDR1 SQVTM, CDR2 ANQGSEA. The CDR3 region has the DNA TGCAGCGTTGAGGGAGAGGAGAGGGGAACTAATGAAAAACTGTTTTTT. This gives the protein CSVEGEERGTNEKLFF.

The chain couples TRBV4-1 to TRBJ2-1; no clear D. The V gene lost 1 base and the J gene lost 7 bases, with 8 bases spanning the gap. This CDR3 has 13 residues. Germline V gene sequence: CDR1 MGHRA, CDR2 YSYEKL. The CDR3 coding sequence is TGCGCCAGCAGCCAAGGACTGGGTAATGAGCAGTTCTTC. The encoded protein is CASSQGLGNEQFF.

The V and J genes are TRBV4-3 and TRBJ1-1; 11 bases agree with TRBD1. Trimming at V came to 0 bases and at J to 5 bases, leaving 2 bases not matched to a gene. The CDR3 contains 15 residues. Germline V CDR1 and CDR2: LGHNA, YSLEER. CDR3 bases: TGCGCCAGCAGCCAAGAGGGGGACAGGGGGACTGAAGCTTTCTTT. Its protein is CASSQEGDRGTEAFF.

This clone has only one observation. This chain uses TRBV19 with TRBJ2-7; 8 bases are a match to TRBD1. The junction had 4 bases not matched to a gene; V was cut back by 4 bases and J by 2 bases. CDR3 length: 14 residues. Germline CDR1 is LNHDA and CDR2 is SQIVND (reference sequence). For the CDR3, the DNA is TGTGCCAGTAGTACCCCGACAGGGGCCTACGAGCAGTACTTC. It codes for CASSTPTGAYEQYF.

This clone was detected a few times. The genes are TRBV19 and TRBJ1-5; the D gene is possibly TRBD1 (5 bases). There are 17 residues in the CDR3. Trimming left V 1 base short and J 0 bases short, with 13 bases between. Germline-derived CDR1 and CDR2 are LNHDA and SQIVND (reference sequence). The CDR3 region has the DNA TGTGCCAGTAGTATAGCCGCAAGGGGATATAGCAATCAGCCCCAGCATTTT. Translated, it gives CASSIAARGYSNQPQHF. The full variable domain, with the rest looked up from reference TRBV19 and TRBJ1-5, is DGGITQSPKYLFRKEGQNVTLSCEQNLNHDAMYWYRQDPGQGLRLIYYSQIVNDFQKGDIAEGYSVSREKKESFPLTVTSAQKNPTAFYLCASSIAARGYSNQPQHFGDGTRLSIL.

A single count supports this clone. The rearrangement uses TRBV29-1 and TRBJ2-7; D might be TRBD1 (6 bases). CDR1 and CDR2 (germline): SQVTM, ANQGSEA. V was trimmed by 7 bases and J by 1 base, leaving 17 bases between them. The CDR3 spans 14 residues. The DNA of the CDR3 is TGCAGCGCTGTACTACCAGGGGTTTCCTACGAGCAGTACTTC. Encoded protein: CSAVLPGVSYEQYF.

V is TRBV19 and J is TRBJ1-5; D is possibly TRBD1 (6 bases). Trimming took off 3 bases at V and 2 bases at J, with 11 bases between the two ends. Germline CDR1 and CDR2: LNHDA and SQIVND (reference sequence). The CDR3 length is 15 residues. CDR3 region: CASSMSPGGNQPQHF. The CDR3 DNA follows: TGTGCCAGTAGTATGTCTCCAGGGGGCAATCAGCCCCAGCATTTT.

V and J are TRBV27 and TRBJ2-7; TRBD2 agrees at 10 bases. Germline V gene data show CDR1 as MNHEY and CDR2 as SMNVEV (reference sequence). The CDR3 covers 17 residues. V dropped 6 bases and J dropped 1; count of bases not matched to a gene: 12. The CDR3 loop reads CASSLISSGGQSYEQYF. The CDR3 bases are TGTGCCAGCAGCCTGATCTCTAGCGGGGGTCAATCCTACGAGCAGTACTTC.

J is TRBJ2-5 and V is TRBV21-1; TRBD1 reflects the table's D call only, with no check against the DNA. TRBV21-1 counts as a pseudogene. This CDR3 has 16 residues. CDR3 region: CASSKALEGGCETQYF. As DNA, the CDR3 is TGTGCCAGCAGCAAAGCGCTAGAAGGGGGTTGCGAGACCCAGTACTTC.

This chain joins TRBV30 and TRBJ2-2; tentatively, D is TRBD1 (6 bases). The CDR3 has 14 amino acids. V shed 2 bases and J shed 5 bases, with 12 bases lying between them. Germline assignment: CDR1 GTSNPN and CDR2 SVGIG (reference sequence). CDR3 protein: CAWSQGHRTGELFF. Written as DNA, the CDR3 is TGTGCCTGGAGTCAGGGGCATCGAACCGGGGAGCTGTTTTTT. Full variable domain (rest looked up from reference TRBV30 and TRBJ2-2): SQTIHQWPATLVQPVGSPLSLECTVEGTSNPNLYWYRQAAGRGLQLLFYSVGIGQISSEVPQNLSASRPQDRQFILSSKKLLLSDSGFYLCAWSQGHRTGELFFGEGSRLTVL.

The chain carries TRBV30 and TRBJ2-3; tentatively, D is TRBD2 (6 bases). Germline V gene sequence: CDR1 GTSNPN, CDR2 SVGIG (reference sequence). There are 14 residues in the CDR3. Trimming shortened V by 4 bases and J by 3 bases, and 14 bases separated the two germline ends. The CDR3 loop is CAWIFGGGTDTQYF. In DNA, the CDR3 is TGTGCCTGGATATTCGGGGGAGGTACAGATACGCAGTATTTT.

This chain connects TRBV30 to TRBJ1-1; D is ambiguous. Germline CDR1 is GTSNPN and CDR2 is SVGIG (reference sequence). CDR3 length equals 13 residues. V was pared by 8 bases and J by 0 bases, with 13 bases between. The CDR3 DNA is TGTGCCCGGTCCGGGTCCTTGAACACTGAAGCTTTCTTT. Encoded protein: CARSGSLNTEAFF.

The V call is TRBV1, the J call TRBJ2-1; the table's TRBD2 call for D was not verified on the DNA. TRBV1 is flagged as a pseudogene. The CDR3 length is 15 residues. DNA for the CDR3: TGCACCAGCAGCCAAGATCGGGGGATGTTAGTCGGGCAGTTCTTC. Protein: CTSSQDRGMLVGQFF.

The chain uses TRBV4-1 and TRBJ2-7; tentatively, D is TRBD1 (7 bases). This CDR3 has 18 residues. The V gene lost 1 base and the J gene lost 0 bases, with 19 bases spanning the gap. Germline V gives CDR1 MGHRA, CDR2 YSYEKL. CDR3 sequence (DNA): TGCGCCAGCAGCCAAGTTCGGTACCAGGGGGGTTCCTCCTACGAGCAGTACTTC. The encoded protein is CASSQVRYQGGSSYEQYF.

V usage is TRBV7-2 and J usage is TRBJ1-4; possibly TRBD1 for D (6 bases). V dropped 3 bases and J dropped 0 bases, with 14 bases sitting between them. Germline values: CDR1 SGHTA, CDR2 FQGNSA. The CDR3 covers 17 residues. CDR3 sequence reads: CASSFQTGPSTNEKLFF. The CDR3, as DNA: TGTGCCAGCAGCTTCCAGACAGGTCCTTCAACTAATGAAAAACTGTTTTTT.

The CDR3: CASSISGQETQYF. The CDR3, as DNA: TGTGCCAGCTCAATTAGCGGACAAGAGACCCAGTACTTC. V is TRBV18 and J is TRBJ2-5; the D gene is possibly TRBD2 (6 bases). The CDR3 contains 13 residues. V was clipped by 5 bases and J by 2 bases, with 9 bases between them. Germline V gene data show CDR1 as KGHSH and CDR2 as LQKENI.

The V call is TRBV21-1, the J call TRBJ1-2; no DNA check was done on the table's D call, TRBD1. TRBV21-1 is classified as a pseudogene. The CDR3 consists of 16 residues. The CDR3 sequence is CASSNSPQGFFGGYTF. The CDR3 DNA reads as TGTGCCAGCAGCAATTCCCCGCAGGGATTCTTCGGTGGCTACACCTTC.

This clone was counted between two and nine times. This sequence joins TRBV6-6 and TRBJ1-6, with TRBD1 matching 8 bases. Germline V lookup: CDR1 MNHNY, CDR2 SVGAGI (reference sequence). Germline trimming cut 4 bases from V and 9 bases from J; bases unmatched to any gene: 11. This CDR3 has 16 residues. This chain's CDR3 is CASSSPTGALSSPLHF. In DNA form, the CDR3 reads TGTGCCAGCAGTTCCCCGACAGGGGCATTAAGTTCACCCCTCCACTTT.